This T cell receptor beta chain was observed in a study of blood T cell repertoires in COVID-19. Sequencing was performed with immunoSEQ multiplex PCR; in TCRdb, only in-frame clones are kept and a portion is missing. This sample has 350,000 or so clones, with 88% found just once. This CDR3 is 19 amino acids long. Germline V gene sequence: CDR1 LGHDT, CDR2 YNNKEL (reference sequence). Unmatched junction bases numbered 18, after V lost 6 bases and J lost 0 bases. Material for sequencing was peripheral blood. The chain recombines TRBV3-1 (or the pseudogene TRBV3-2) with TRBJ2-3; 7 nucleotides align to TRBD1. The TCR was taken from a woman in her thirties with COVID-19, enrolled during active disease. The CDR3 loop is CASSPCFPDRARSTDTQYF. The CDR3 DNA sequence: TGTGCCAGCAGTCCATGCTTCCCTGACAGGGCTCGTAGCACAGATACGCAGTATTTT.